This TCR beta chain was identified during a study of cytomegalovirus exposure and HLA in healthy donors. CDR1 and CDR2 (germline): MDHEN, SYDVKM. V lost 3 bases to trimming and J lost 1 base; unmatched junction nucleotides: 6. This CDR3 is built from 15 residues. 60 Vbeta and 13 Jbeta primers were used in PCR. Sequencing was performed with immunoSEQ multiplex PCR; in TCRdb, only in-frame clones are kept and a portion is missing. The sample lists under 300,000 clones; about 80% were seen once. This clonotype was sampled from a woman aged 55-70 years in good health and CMV-seropositive. Material for sequencing was PBMCs. This chain joins TRBV28 and TRBJ2-7, with TRBD2 matching 7 bases. The DNA for the CDR3 is TGTGCCAGCAGTTTTATCGGGAGGTCGTCCTACGAGCAGTACTTC. It is translated as CASSFIGRSSYEQYF.